This record covers a single T cell receptor beta chain. This specimen comes from a study of blood T cell repertoires in COVID-19. Original data processing: Reference gene primer amplification gave estimated nucleated cell counts. Only in-frame clones appear in the TCRdb table, and some are missing; sequencing was by immunoSEQ multiplex PCR. V and J calls and clone size are copied from that table; D and trimming were computed from the DNA. The sample shows tens of thousands of clones, approximately 78% of them seen only once. CDR1 is SGHRS and CDR2 is YFSETQ in the germline V gene. The CDR3 spans 12 residues. Trimming left V 0 bases short and J 7 bases short, with 7 bases between.

The V gene is TRBV5-1, the J gene TRBJ1-2; D gene ambiguous. This TCR was recovered from a woman aged 60-75 years with acute or convalescent COVID-19. Source material: peripheral blood. CDR3 loop: CASSLGAGGYTF. Here the CDR3 DNA reads TGCGCCAGCAGCTTGGGGGCCGGTGGCTACACCTTC.